These T cell receptor beta chains were read from a single sample in a study of technical replicates of blood from a handful of donors. Profiled with immunoSEQ multiplex PCR; TCRdb holds only in-frame clones, not every one. The sample lists almost 65,000 clones, approximately 84% seen once, with less than 6.5% in the top ten. Input material: PBMCs. The receptor set was obtained from a human donor in good health. Some clones in this sample may be carry-over from other donors' samples. CDR3s leave out the opening cysteine and the closing phenylalanine or tryptophan. D genes are given only for firm matches.

TRBV6-5	TRBJ2-7	TRBD1	ASSPDRDIYEQY
TRBV30	TRBJ1-2	.	AWSTGNYGYT
TRBV6-4	TRBJ2-3	.	ASSGGDSTDTQY
TRBV6-5	TRBJ2-4	.	ASRTTGIKNIQY
TRBV29-1	TRBJ1-5	TRBD1	SVGQGAGNQPQH
TRBV5-4	TRBJ2-1	TRBD1	ASSPTGQYSYNEQF
TRBV29-1	TRBJ1-2	.	SVGSPEGYT
TRBV6-6	TRBJ2-7	.	ASSTNGYEQY
TRBV7-9	TRBJ1-1	.	ASSHPGETEAF
TRBV19	TRBJ1-5	TRBD1	ASSRALARTGVGNQPQH
TRBV6-4	TRBJ2-1	.	ASSDLGDSSYNEQF
TRBV11-3	TRBJ2-2	.	ASSRTRGGELF
TRBV4-1	TRBJ2-1	.	ASSQVASGLYNEQF
TRBV7-6	TRBJ2-7	TRBD1	ASSLATGGGIYEQY
TRBV4-1	TRBJ1-1	TRBD1	ASSQADRDSTEAF
TRBV2	TRBJ2-7	.	ASSGGGEQY
TRBV28	TRBJ2-5	.	ASSRLVVETQY
TRBV19	TRBJ1-1	TRBD1	ASSREGALNTEAF